Below, 2 T cell receptor beta chains from the same sample are listed, as sequenced in a study of blood T cell repertoires in COVID-19. TCRdb's copy holds only in-frame clones and misses some; the assay was immunoSEQ multiplex PCR. The top ten clones hold about 0.95% of a sample with 200,000 to 250,000 clones, over 80% of them seen once. Sequences were obtained from PBMCs or T cells enriched from blood (not recorded which). The receptors here all came from a man aged 50-60 years who had been exposed to COVID-19.

In its sample, this clone was seen a few times. Other DNA sequences in this sample translate to the same CDR3. V is TRBV2 and J is TRBJ1-3; TRBD1 is a possible D gene (6 bases). Germline V gene sequence: CDR1 SNHLY, CDR2 FYNNEI. V lost 4 bases to trimming and J lost 0 bases, with 13 bases between them. The length of the CDR3 is 16 residues. The DNA for the CDR3 is TGTGCCAGCAGTGTACAGGGACCTTTCTCTGGAAACACCATATATTTT. This gives the protein CASSVQGPFSGNTIYF.

This chain's CDR3 is CASSIGTVPVAFF. CDR3 in DNA: TGTGCCAGTAGTATTGGGACAGTGCCGGTAGCTTTCTTT. This chain links TRBV19 with TRBJ1-1, with 7 bases fitting TRBD1. The CDR3 sequence is 13 residues long. V shed 3 bases and J 10 bases; nucleotides not matched to a gene: 8. Germline CDR1 and CDR2: LNHDA and SQIVND (reference sequence).